A single sample gave rise to the 10 T cell receptor beta chains below, sequenced in a study of cytomegalovirus exposure and HLA in healthy donors. PCR was performed using 60 Vbeta and 13 Jbeta primers. Sequencing was performed with immunoSEQ multiplex PCR; in TCRdb, only in-frame clones are kept and a portion is missing. The table shows under 200,000 clones, with roughly 74% occurring only once. Specimen: PBMCs. The receptors derive from a woman between 35 and 50 years old in good health and CMV-seropositive.

This rearrangement joins TRBV7-2 to TRBJ2-7, with D possibly matching TRBD2 (6 bases). Trimming removed 5 bases from V and 2 bases from J, with 16 bases in between. Germline values: CDR1 SGHTA, CDR2 FQGNSA. This CDR3 comprises 15 residues. As DNA, the CDR3 is TGTGCCAGCAGCGCGCGGGGATCTACAACCTACGAGCAGTACTTC. Encoded protein: CASSARGSTTYEQYF.

This clone was picked up one time. This chain connects TRBV18 to TRBJ2-3; TRBD1 aligns across 9 bases. V lost 5 bases to trimming and J lost 3 bases; unmatched junction nucleotides: 6. CDR3 size: 15 residues. Germline V gene sequence: CDR1 KGHSH, CDR2 LQKENI. The CDR3 reads CASSNRDRATDTQYF. The DNA for the CDR3 is TGTGCCAGCTCAAACAGGGACAGGGCAACAGATACGCAGTATTTT. The full variable domain, rest sourced from reference TRBV18 and TRBJ2-3, is NAGVMQNPRHLVRRRGQEARLRCSPMKGHSHVYWYRQLPEEGLKFMVYLQKENIIDESGMPKERFSAEFPKEGPSILRIQQVVRGDSAAYFCASSNRDRATDTQYFGPGTRLTVL.

This rearrangement joins TRBV10-1 to TRBJ2-1; 14 nucleotides line up with TRBD2. The germline gives CDR1 WNHNN, CDR2 SYGVQD (reference sequence). V shed 0 bases and J 3 bases; nucleotides not matched to a gene: 16. This CDR3 contains 22 residues. CDR3 protein: CASSESWYPGLAGDWVYNEQFF. The CDR3 nucleotides read TGCGCCAGCAGTGAGTCTTGGTATCCGGGACTAGCGGGAGATTGGGTCTACAATGAGCAGTTCTTC.

This clone was seen only once. The chain recombines TRBV16 with TRBJ1-2, with 8 bases that match TRBD1. V lost 1 base, J lost 8 bases, and 12 bases stayed unmatched. Germline-derived CDR1 and CDR2 are KGHSY and FQNENV. There are 16 residues in the CDR3. CDR3 nucleotides: TGTGCCAGCAGCCAATGGGGGGACAGGTCCCGCCGAGGCTACACCTTC. It specifies CASSQWGDRSRRGYTF.

This chain uses TRBV10-3 with TRBJ1-1, with D possibly TRBD1 on 5 matching bases. The CDR3 spans 15 residues. V lost 3 bases and J 1 base, leaving 12 bases between the germline ends. CDR1 ENHRY and CDR2 SYGVKD come from the germline V gene. The DNA of the CDR3 is TGTGCCATCAGTGACCGTAAGGGGCCGAACACTGAAGCTTTCTTT. Translated: CAISDRKGPNTEAFF.

This clone was counted only a few times. The rearrangement joins TRBV21-1 to TRBJ1-1. TRBV21-1 is a recognized pseudogene. The CDR3 covers 19 residues. The CDR3: CASSKVLGGTKMIGTEAFF. The CDR3 DNA reads as TGTGCCAGCAGCAAAGTCTTGGGGGGGACCAAAATGATAGGCACTGAAGCTTTCTTT.

The chain combines TRBV5-1 with TRBJ2-1; tentative D call: TRBD2 (6 bases). V was cut by 8 bases and J by 0 bases, with 12 bases left in between. The germline V gene encodes CDR1 SGHRS and CDR2 YFSETQ. CDR3 length: 14 amino acids. The CDR3: CARDYPSSYNEQFF. The CDR3 region has the DNA TGCGCCAGGGACTACCCGAGCTCCTACAATGAGCAGTTCTTC.

Turning to this clone: Other nucleotide sequences in the sample specify the same CDR3. The V gene is TRBV13, the J gene TRBJ1-2; TRBD1 matches 9 bases. This CDR3 comprises 14 residues. V lost 5 bases, J lost 2 bases, and 3 bases stayed unmatched. CDR1 and CDR2 (germline): PRHDT, FYEKMQ (reference sequence). In DNA, the CDR3 is TGTGCCAGCAGCCTTGGGACAGGGAACTATGGCTACACCTTC. This gives the protein CASSLGTGNYGYTF.

The rearrangement uses TRBV29-1 and TRBJ2-5, with 7 bases lining up with TRBD2. Germline V CDR1 and CDR2: SQVTM, ANQGSEA. With 3 bases clipped from V and 1 base from J, the junction kept 11 bases outside the gene matches. The CDR3 is 16 amino acids. CDR3 coding DNA: TGCAGCGTTGAGTTGGGGGGGGACGCCCCCCAAGAGACCCAGTACTTC. Translating it yields CSVELGGDAPQETQYF.

The chain links TRBV5-4 to TRBJ1-2, with D hard to call. V was cut by 0 bases and J by 5 bases, with 8 bases left in between. The CDR3 loop spans 13 amino acids. Germline V gene data show CDR1 as SGHNT and CDR2 as YYREEE (reference sequence). In nucleotides, the CDR3 is TGTGCCAGCAGCTTGGGCAGGCTTTATGGCTACACCTTC. Its translation is CASSLGRLYGYTF.